Listed below are T cell receptor beta chains from one sample, sequenced in a study of blood T cells in healthy people across ages. TCRdb re-called the 5' RACE reads through MiXCR, storing one row per CDR3 protein. The sample includes approximately 800,000 distinct CDR3 sequences, 20% to 30% of them seen just once. A further study also used this sample, focusing on T cells of mothers and their children.

The sample comprised blood. These receptors all come from a boy aged 5-17 years in good health. Both conserved end residues are part of each CDR3. The D gene is left open where the match is weak. A clone size is listed for some rows: how often the clone was seen (once, few, many), or a class if it is expanded.

v_call: TRBV7-2; cdr3_length: 17; clone_size: few; d_call: NA; j_call: TRBJ1-2; cdr3_aa: CASSLVGRLSSNYGYTF; cdr3_nt: TGTGCCAGCAGCTTAGTGGGAAGACTATCTTCTAACTATGGCTACACCTTC
v_call: TRBV20-1; cdr3_length: 15; clone_size: NA; d_call: TRBD1; j_call: TRBJ1-6; cdr3_aa: CSARARQGNNSPLHF; cdr3_nt: TGCAGTGCTAGAGCCCGACAGGGCAATAATTCACCCCTCCACTTT
v_call: TRBV12-3/TRBV12-4; cdr3_length: 12; clone_size: few; d_call: TRBD2; j_call: TRBJ2-1; cdr3_aa: CASNVGGNEQFF; cdr3_nt: TGTGCCAGCAACGTCGGGGGGAATGAGCAGTTCTTC
v_call: TRBV3-1; cdr3_length: 14; clone_size: NA; d_call: NA; j_call: TRBJ2-5; cdr3_aa: CASSQATLQETQYF; cdr3_nt: TGTGCCAGCAGCCAAGCGACACTTCAAGAGACCCAGTACTTC
v_call: TRBV2; cdr3_length: 11; clone_size: few; d_call: NA; j_call: TRBJ2-1; cdr3_aa: CASSYSVEQFF; cdr3_nt: TGTGCCAGCAGCTATAGCGTGGAGCAGTTCTTC
v_call: TRBV10-3; cdr3_length: 12; clone_size: NA; d_call: NA; j_call: TRBJ1-3; cdr3_aa: CAISDTGNTIYF; cdr3_nt: TGTGCCATCAGTGATACAGGAAACACCATATATTTT
v_call: TRBV4-1; cdr3_length: 16; clone_size: NA; d_call: NA; j_call: TRBJ2-7; cdr3_aa: CASSQDGTGDPYEQYF; cdr3_nt: TGCGCCAGCAGCCAAGATGGGACGGGGGATCCCTACGAGCAGTACTTC
v_call: TRBV7-8; cdr3_length: 17; clone_size: few; d_call: TRBD1; j_call: TRBJ2-7; cdr3_aa: CASSLRSGGFSSYEQYF; cdr3_nt: TGTGCCAGCAGCTTGCGATCAGGGGGCTTCAGCTCCTACGAGCAGTACTTC
v_call: TRBV6-6; cdr3_length: 14; clone_size: NA; d_call: NA; j_call: TRBJ2-1; cdr3_aa: CASSYGQGGNEQFF; cdr3_nt: TGTGCCAGCAGTTATGGACAGGGAGGGAATGAGCAGTTCTTC
v_call: TRBV19; cdr3_length: 14; clone_size: few; d_call: TRBD1; j_call: TRBJ2-7; cdr3_aa: CASSVTGGGNEQYF; cdr3_nt: TGTGCCAGTAGTGTAACAGGGGGCGGAAACGAGCAGTACTTC
v_call: TRBV20-1; cdr3_length: 13; clone_size: NA; d_call: NA; j_call: TRBJ2-5; cdr3_aa: CSARETAKETQYF; cdr3_nt: TGCAGTGCTAGGGAGACAGCCAAAGAGACCCAGTACTTC
v_call: TRBV12-3/TRBV12-4; cdr3_length: 16; clone_size: NA; d_call: NA; j_call: TRBJ2-3; cdr3_aa: CASKSQGGAFTDTQYF; cdr3_nt: TGTGCCAGCAAATCACAGGGGGGGGCTTTCACAGATACGCAGTATTTT
v_call: TRBV5-1; cdr3_length: 13; clone_size: few; d_call: NA; j_call: TRBJ2-5; cdr3_aa: CASSFEYQETQYF; cdr3_nt: TGCGCCAGCAGCTTTGAATACCAAGAGACCCAGTACTTC
v_call: TRBV20-1; cdr3_length: 14; clone_size: NA; d_call: NA; j_call: TRBJ2-5; cdr3_aa: CSARGPGRGETQYF; cdr3_nt: TGCAGTGCTAGAGGGCCGGGCCGCGGGGAGACCCAGTACTTC
v_call: TRBV24-1; cdr3_length: 13; clone_size: NA; d_call: TRBD1; j_call: TRBJ2-2; cdr3_aa: CATRDRDTGELFF; cdr3_nt: TGTGCCACCAGGGACAGGGACACCGGGGAGCTGTTTTTT
v_call: TRBV29-1; cdr3_length: 13; clone_size: few; d_call: NA; j_call: TRBJ1-4; cdr3_aa: CSAGGATNEKLFF; cdr3_nt: TGCAGCGCCGGGGGAGCAACTAATGAAAAACTGTTTTTT
v_call: TRBV7-9; cdr3_length: 15; clone_size: NA; d_call: NA; j_call: TRBJ2-1; cdr3_aa: CASSHPGLELDEQFF; cdr3_nt: TGTGCCAGCAGCCACCCGGGACTTGAATTGGACGAGCAGTTCTTC